This TCR beta chain was found in a study of response to subunit inactivated influenza vaccine. Study results and limitations: The authors put forward the suggestion that each seasonal influenza vaccination may bring in only a limited number of new T cells.

TCRdb independently ran MiXCR on the RT-PCR reads; one entry per CDR3 protein. The profile shows approximately 700,000 distinct CDR3 sequences, around 16% of them singletons. V was trimmed by 3 bases and J by 10 bases, leaving 10 bases between them. In germline, CDR1 is SQVTM, CDR2 ANQGSEA. The length of the CDR3 is 11 residues. In the case of this clonotype: Its specificity is unknown.

The specimen comprised PBMCs from blood, sampled 12 days after vaccination. This sequence was found in a man aged 45-65 years who received an inactivated influenza vaccine. J is TRBJ2-1 and V is TRBV29-1; no definite D call. The DNA of the CDR3 is TGCAGCGTTGACGGCCCCATGGAGCAGTTCTTC. It codes for CSVDGPMEQFF.